The present entry profiles one T cell receptor (beta chain) with its context. The antigen is unknown. Germline CDR1 SGHRS, CDR2 YFSETQ. This CDR3 comprises 15 residues. Trimming cost V 3 bases and J 2 bases; bases outside gene matches: 7. The data stem from a study of cytomegalovirus exposure and HLA in healthy donors. Study observations and caveats: By HLA locus, TCR association rates varied in a later analysis, with DRB1 showing the most and HLA-C the fewest. V segments that were indistinguishable, TRBV6-2 and TRBV6-3 among them, were omitted from analysis. The likely explanation for a cluster of highly shared sequence variants was sequencing artifact.

13 Jbeta primers and 60 Vbeta primers were used for the PCR. Profiled with immunoSEQ multiplex PCR; TCRdb holds only in-frame clones, not every one. This sample has 150,000 to 200,000 clones, with roughly three quarters found just once. This TCR was recovered from a man aged 18 to 30 in good health and CMV-seropositive. The chain joins TRBV5-1 to TRBJ1-2; 7 positions agree with TRBD1. Sequenced sample: PBMCs. DNA for the CDR3: TGCGCCAGCAGCTCTTGGACAGGTCGAAACTATGGCTACACCTTC. Protein product: CASSSWTGRNYGYTF.